A selection of T cell receptor beta chains follows, all from one sample in a study of shared clonotypes between healthy human individuals. Libraries were prepared by immunoSEQ multiplex PCR; TCRdb keeps only in-frame clonotypes and omits some of them. The sample yields approximately 2,300,000 clones, 80% to 95% seen once. Sequencing was done on a sample of naive CD4+ T cells from PBMCs. The receptors were gathered from a man younger than 35 in good health. Some clones in this sample may be carry-over from other donors' samples. CDR3s include the opening cysteine and the closing phenylalanine or tryptophan. D genes are given only for firm matches. The size field is filled for only some rows; it gives once, few, many or a size class.

V,D,size,J,CDR3,DNA
TRBV7-2,.,.,TRBJ1-1,CASSLARAGSDTEAFF,TGTGCCAGCAGCTTAGCGAGGGCTGGCTCGGACACTGAAGCTTTCTTT
TRBV15,TRBD1,.,TRBJ1-2,CATRPDRAAINYGYTF,TGTGCCACCAGACCGGACAGGGCGGCGATTAACTATGGCTACACCTTC
TRBV5-1,.,.,TRBJ1-1,CASSLGSWNTEAFF,TGCGCCAGCAGCTTGGGGTCTTGGAACACTGAAGCTTTCTTT
TRBV4-1,TRBD2,once,TRBJ2-1,CASSGRLAGEYNEQFF,TGCGCCAGCAGCGGAAGACTAGCGGGCGAGTACAATGAGCAGTTCTTC
TRBV2,.,.,TRBJ2-6,CASRGRWGTVLSGANVLTF,TGTGCCAGCAGAGGAAGATGGGGGACCGTCCTCTCTGGGGCCAACGTCCTGACTTTC
TRBV19,TRBD1,.,TRBJ1-2,CASSIYPGTEFYGYTF,TGTGCCAGTAGTATTTATCCCGGGACAGAATTTTATGGCTACACCTTC
TRBV4-3,.,.,TRBJ2-7,CASSHSGGGGSPYEQYF,TGCGCCAGCAGCCATTCTGGAGGAGGGGGCTCCCCCTACGAGCAGTACTTC
TRBV7-9,TRBD2,.,TRBJ2-7,CASSLRREYHEQYF,TGTGCCAGCAGCTTACGGCGGGAGTACCACGAGCAGTACTTC
TRBV18,.,.,TRBJ2-1,CASSPGLVPYNEQFF,TGTGCCAGCTCACCAGGGCTAGTGCCGTACAATGAGCAGTTCTTC
TRBV19,TRBD1,.,TRBJ1-3,CASDREDGNTIYF,TGTGCCTCGGACAGGGAGGATGGAAACACCATATATTTT
TRBV4-3,.,.,TRBJ2-1,CASSPQTRARTGEQFF,TGCGCCAGCAGCCCTCAGACTAGAGCCCGGACGGGTGAGCAGTTCTTC
TRBV15,TRBD2,.,TRBJ2-1,CATSLRGSSYNEQFF,TGTGCCACCAGCTTGCGGGGGAGCTCCTACAATGAGCAGTTCTTC
TRBV5-4,.,.,TRBJ2-1,CASSPGTTMNEQFF,TGTGCCAGCAGCCCAGGGACAACGATGAATGAGCAGTTCTTC
TRBV6-5,TRBD1,.,TRBJ2-7,CASSLRDRGSYEQYF,TGTGCCAGCAGTCTCCGGGACAGGGGGTCCTACGAGCAGTACTTC
TRBV9,TRBD1,once,TRBJ2-1,CASSVRPSGGNEQFF,TGTGCCAGCAGCGTCCGGCCTTCAGGGGGCAATGAGCAGTTCTTC
TRBV27,TRBD2,.,TRBJ2-2,CASSLAGANTRELFF,TGTGCCAGCAGTTTGGCGGGAGCGAACACCAGGGAGCTGTTTTTT
TRBV19,TRBD2,.,TRBJ2-2,CASSPRTSGSAGGTGELFF,TGTGCCAGTAGCCCCAGGACTAGCGGGAGTGCGGGGGGCACCGGGGAGCTGTTTTTT
TRBV28,TRBD1,.,TRBJ1-3,CASSLYRQGPSGNTIYF,TGTGCCAGCAGTTTATACAGACAGGGACCCTCTGGAAACACCATATATTTT
TRBV14,.,.,TRBJ1-1,CASSHGRNTEAFF,TGTGCCAGCAGTCATGGGCGGAACACTGAAGCTTTCTTT
TRBV5-1,.,once,TRBJ2-5,CASSLTALSETQYF,TGCGCCAGCAGCCTCACAGCCCTGTCGGAGACCCAGTACTTC
TRBV18,.,.,TRBJ2-6,CASSQMGYSGANVLTF,TGTGCCAGCTCACAAATGGGTTACTCTGGGGCCAACGTCCTGACTTTC
TRBV5-1,TRBD1,.,TRBJ1-2,CASSATTGDYGYTF,TGCGCCAGCAGCGCAACGACAGGGGATTATGGCTACACCTTC
TRBV29-1,.,.,TRBJ1-3,CSVEDRSGRQGNTIYF,TGCAGCGTTGAAGATAGAAGTGGAAGACAAGGAAACACCATATATTTT
TRBV15,TRBD1,.,TRBJ1-4,CATTRSGTGVEKLFF,TGTGCCACCACCAGGTCCGGGACAGGGGTTGAAAAACTGTTTTTT
TRBV29-1,.,.,TRBJ2-5,CSVEPSFNQETQYF,TGCAGCGTTGAACCTAGTTTTAACCAAGAGACCCAGTACTTC
TRBV6-1,.,.,TRBJ2-6,CASSEAGFFGANVLTF,TGTGCCAGCAGTGAAGCGGGGTTCTTTGGGGCCAACGTCCTGACTTTC
TRBV27,TRBD2,.,TRBJ2-1,CASRSFLREKDNEQFF,TGTGCCAGCAGGTCTTTTTTGCGGGAGAAAGACAATGAGCAGTTCTTC
TRBV7-9,.,.,TRBJ2-2,CASSFGDVRTGELFF,TGTGCCAGCAGCTTCGGGGACGTTCGCACCGGGGAGCTGTTTTTT
TRBV5-1,.,.,TRBJ2-5,CASSLARRIRVQETQYF,TGCGCCAGCAGCTTGGCTCGTCGGATAAGAGTCCAAGAGACCCAGTACTTC
TRBV14,TRBD2,.,TRBJ2-3,CASSPRVAGYTQYF,TGTGCCAGCAGCCCTCGGGTAGCGGGATATACGCAGTATTTT
TRBV6-5,TRBD1,.,TRBJ1-2,CASSYSTGTGVYGYTF,TGTGCCAGCAGTTACTCTACCGGGACAGGGGTCTATGGCTACACCTTC
TRBV28,TRBD1,.,TRBJ1-2,CASSPQTGAATYNGYTF,TGTGCCAGCAGTCCCCAGACAGGGGCCGCTACTTATAATGGCTACACCTTC
TRBV11-1,.,.,TRBJ2-7,CASSLVGVIYEQYF,TGTGCCAGCAGCTTAGTAGGGGTTATCTACGAGCAGTACTTC
TRBV5-5,.,.,TRBJ1-2,CASSKTQDYYGYTF,TGTGCCAGCAGCAAAACACAGGACTACTATGGCTACACCTTC
TRBV11-2,.,.,TRBJ2-4,CASSSGVSKNIQYF,TGTGCCAGCAGCTCCGGAGTTTCTAAAAACATTCAGTACTTC
TRBV7-6,TRBD2,.,TRBJ2-3,CASSLAGVSGTDTQYF,TGTGCCAGCAGCTTGGCGGGAGTGTCCGGCACAGATACGCAGTATTTT
TRBV29-1,.,.,TRBJ2-6,CSVEGVGSGANVLTF,TGCAGCGTTGAGGGAGTCGGCTCTGGGGCCAACGTCCTGACTTTC
TRBV28,TRBD1,.,TRBJ2-7,CATLGQPYEQYF,TGTGCCACCCTGGGACAGCCCTACGAGCAGTACTTC
TRBV28,TRBD1,.,TRBJ1-1,CASSPGGYNTEAFF,TGTGCCAGCAGTCCAGGGGGCTACAACACTGAAGCTTTCTTT
TRBV18,TRBD1,.,TRBJ2-7,CASSPRQGAPYEQYF,TGTGCCAGCTCACCCCGACAGGGGGCACCGTACGAGCAGTACTTC
TRBV7-9,.,.,TRBJ2-7,CASSDKPRGSYEQYF,TGTGCCAGCAGCGATAAACCCCGGGGATCCTACGAGCAGTACTTC
TRBV28,TRBD1,.,TRBJ1-5,CASRLQGNLINQPQHF,TGTGCCAGCAGGCTACAGGGGAATTTGATCAATCAGCCCCAGCATTTT
TRBV6-6,.,.,TRBJ2-5,CASREPGGLETQYF,TGTGCCAGCAGGGAACCAGGTGGCTTGGAGACCCAGTACTTC